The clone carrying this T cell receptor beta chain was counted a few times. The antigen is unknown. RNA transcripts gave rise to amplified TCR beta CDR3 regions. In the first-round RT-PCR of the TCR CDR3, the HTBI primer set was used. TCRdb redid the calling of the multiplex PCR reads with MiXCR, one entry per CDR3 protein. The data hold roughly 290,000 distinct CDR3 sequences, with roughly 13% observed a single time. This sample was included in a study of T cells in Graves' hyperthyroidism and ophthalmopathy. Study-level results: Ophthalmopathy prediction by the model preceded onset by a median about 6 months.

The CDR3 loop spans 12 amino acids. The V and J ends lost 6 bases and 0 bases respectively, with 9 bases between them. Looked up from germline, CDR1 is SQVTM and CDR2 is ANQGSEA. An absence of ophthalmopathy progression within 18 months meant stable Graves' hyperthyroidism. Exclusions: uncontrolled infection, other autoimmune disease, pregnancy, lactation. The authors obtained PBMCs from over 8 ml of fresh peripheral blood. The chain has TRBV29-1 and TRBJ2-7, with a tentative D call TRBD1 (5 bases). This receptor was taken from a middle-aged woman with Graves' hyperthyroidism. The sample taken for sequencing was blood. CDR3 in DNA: TGCAGCGTAAGACAGAACTCCTACGAGCAGTACTTC. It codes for CSVRQNSYEQYF.